This T cell receptor (beta chain) was captured by sequencing in a study of blood T cell repertoires in COVID-19. Study summary: Researchers got acute and convalescent COVID-19 samples from the United States, Italy and Spain. From T cells, B-cell-depleted T cells, or PBMCs came the material, which was cDNA or gDNA.

In the authors' methods: From reference gene primer amplification, estimates of nucleated cell counts were derived. TCRdb's table, derived via immunoSEQ multiplex PCR, lists solely in-frame clones and lacks some. The V and J calls and clone size were taken over from that table, and D and trimming were inferred from the DNA. The top ten clones hold 2.2% of a sample with over 200,000 clones, around 86% of them seen once. The CDR3 is made up of 16 amino acids. Specimen: peripheral blood. This receptor was obtained from a man aged 30-40 years who had recovered from COVID-19. The chain joins TRBV21-1 to TRBJ2-7; the D call TRBD1 from the table was never checked on the DNA. TRBV21-1 is assigned pseudogene status. DNA for the CDR3: TGTGCCAGCAGCAAAGGGCAGGGTGGGCCCTCCTACGAGCAGTACTTC. Amino acids: CASSKGQGGPSYEQYF.